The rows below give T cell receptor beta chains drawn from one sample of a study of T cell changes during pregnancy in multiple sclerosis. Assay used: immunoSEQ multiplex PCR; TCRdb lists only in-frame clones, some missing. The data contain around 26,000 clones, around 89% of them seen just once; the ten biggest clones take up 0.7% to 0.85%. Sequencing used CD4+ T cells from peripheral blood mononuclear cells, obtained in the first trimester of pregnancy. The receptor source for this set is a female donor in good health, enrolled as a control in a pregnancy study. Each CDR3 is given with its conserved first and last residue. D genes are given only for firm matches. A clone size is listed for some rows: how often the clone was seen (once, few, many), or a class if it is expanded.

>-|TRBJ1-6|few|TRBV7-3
TGTGCCAGCAGCTTAAACGGGGGAAAAAATTCACCCCTCCACTTT
CASSLNGGKNSPLHF
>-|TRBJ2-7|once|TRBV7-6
TGTGCCAGCAGCCGGACCGGGACTGGAACCTACGAGCAGTACTTC
CASSRTGTGTYEQYF
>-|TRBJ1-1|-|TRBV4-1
TGCGCCAGCAGCCAAGATAAGGGGCCGGCTTTCTTT
CASSQDKGPAFF
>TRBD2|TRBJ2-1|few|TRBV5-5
TGTGCCAGCAGCTTGGGAGTGGGGGGGAGCTCCTACAATGAGCAGTTCTTC
CASSLGVGGSSYNEQFF
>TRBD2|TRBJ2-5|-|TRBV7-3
TGTGCCAGCAGCCGCCGAGGGGAGGGAGAGACCCAGTACTTC
CASSRRGEGETQYF
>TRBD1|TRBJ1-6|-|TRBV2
TGTGCCAGCAGTGGGACAGGGGGCGTTTCACCCCTCCACTTT
CASSGTGGVSPLHF
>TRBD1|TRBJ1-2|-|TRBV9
TGTGCCAGCAGCTTAATGGGACAGGCGAACTATGGCTACACCTTC
CASSLMGQANYGYTF
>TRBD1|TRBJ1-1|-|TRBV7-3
TGTGCCAGCAAAACGCAGGGGGAAGACCCTGAAGCTTTCTTT
CASKTQGEDPEAFF
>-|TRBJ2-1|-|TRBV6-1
TGTGCCAGCAGTGAAGCGCCCGGACTGTACAATGAGCAGTTCTTC
CASSEAPGLYNEQFF
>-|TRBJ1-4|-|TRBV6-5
TGTGCCAGCAGCCGAACGCAGAATAATGAAAAACTGTTTTTT
CASSRTQNNEKLFF
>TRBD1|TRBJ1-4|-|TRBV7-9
TGTGCCAGCAGCTTAAGGTCCAGGGGGCTTGAAAAACTGTTTTTT
CASSLRSRGLEKLFF
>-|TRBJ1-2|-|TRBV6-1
TGTGCCAGCAGGGTTACATGGGGGCTGGGTGGCTACACCTTC
CASRVTWGLGGYTF
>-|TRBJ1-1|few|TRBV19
TGTGCCACTAAAAGGAGAGCTTTCTTT
CATKRRAFF
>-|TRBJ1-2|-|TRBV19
TGTGCCAGTAGTATAGTGGCACAGGGCGGCGGCTACACCTTC
CASSIVAQGGGYTF
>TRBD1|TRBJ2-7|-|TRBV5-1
TGCGCCAGCAGCAGGACAGGGGGGGACTACGAGCAGTACTTC
CASSRTGGDYEQYF
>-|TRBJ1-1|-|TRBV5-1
TGCGCCAGCAGCCCTAACCCCGGGACTTGGGACACTGAAGCTTTCTTT
CASSPNPGTWDTEAFF
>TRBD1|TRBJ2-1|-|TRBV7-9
TGTGCCAGCAGCTTAGGGACAGGGGATTACAATGAGCAGTTCTTC
CASSLGTGDYNEQFF
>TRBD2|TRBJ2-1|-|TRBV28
TGTGCCAGCAGTTTACCGGCTAGCGGTAGCTCCTACAATGAGCAGTTCTTC
CASSLPASGSSYNEQFF
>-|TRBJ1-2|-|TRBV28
TGTGCCAGCACCGAGACTGTTAACTATGGCTACACCTTC
CASTETVNYGYTF
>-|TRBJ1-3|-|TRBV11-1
TGTGCCAGCAGTACCGGACAGCACTCTGGAAACACCATATATTTT
CASSTGQHSGNTIYF
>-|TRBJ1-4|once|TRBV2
TGTGCCAGCAGTTTACAGGGCCCTAATGAAAAACTGTTTTTT
CASSLQGPNEKLFF
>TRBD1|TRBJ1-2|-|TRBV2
TGTGCCAGCAGCGACCGGACAGGGTACGGCTACACCTTC
CASSDRTGYGYTF
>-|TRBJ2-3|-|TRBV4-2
TGTGCCAGCAGCCAAGACGGGAAAGGGAAAGATACGCAGTATTTT
CASSQDGKGKDTQYF
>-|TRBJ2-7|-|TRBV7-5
TGTGCCAGAGACGCATCCGCATTAGCGGTCCTCACCTACGAGCAGTACTTC
CARDASALAVLTYEQYF
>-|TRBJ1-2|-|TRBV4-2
TGTGCCAGCAGCCAAGATCTCGGACAGTTCTATGGCTACACCTTC
CASSQDLGQFYGYTF
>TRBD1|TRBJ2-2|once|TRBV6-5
TGTGCCAGCAAACCCACAGGGGGGATTGGGGAGCTGTTTTTT
CASKPTGGIGELFF
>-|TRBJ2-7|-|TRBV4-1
TGCGCCAGCAGCCAGTCTTCCGTGGCAGGCTCCTACGAGCAGTACTTC
CASSQSSVAGSYEQYF
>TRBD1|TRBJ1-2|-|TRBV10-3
TGTGCCATCAGTGTGCGGGCGCCGGGACAGGGACCCTATGGCTACACCTTC
CAISVRAPGQGPYGYTF
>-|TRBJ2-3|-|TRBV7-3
TGTGCCAGCAGCGATACTAGGGCCTCAGATACGCAGTATTTT
CASSDTRASDTQYF
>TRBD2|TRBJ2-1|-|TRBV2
TGTGCCAGCAATCGAGACGGGGCTAGCGGGAACAATGAGCAGTTCTTC
CASNRDGASGNNEQFF
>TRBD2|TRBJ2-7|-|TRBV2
TGTGCCAGCAGGGGGTTCGTGGCGGGAGGCGCTTACGAGCAGTACTTC
CASRGFVAGGAYEQYF
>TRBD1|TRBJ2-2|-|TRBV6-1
TGTGCCAGCAGTGAGGGACAGGGTGCCGGGGAGCTGTTTTTT
CASSEGQGAGELFF